The following is a T cell receptor beta chain sequence with its context. Original processing methods: Quantification of nucleated cells was approximated via reference gene primer amplification. The repertoire was sequenced with immunoSEQ multiplex PCR; TCRdb's copy has only in-frame clones and lacks some. From that table come the V and J calls and clone size; the DNA was used to work out D and trimming. The table includes 250,000 or so clones, less than 95% detected once. Participant reports of clinical history set cohort assignment. Someone with COVID-19 had been met by exposed participants within 2 weeks before study entry. This entry belongs to a study of blood T cell repertoires in COVID-19. Overall study: Sources were T cells, B-cell-depleted T cells, or PBMCs; the material itself was cDNA or gDNA.

This CDR3 spans 12 amino acids. The germline V gene has CDR1 SGHKS and CDR2 YYEKEE (reference sequence). The ends were cut back, 4 bases at V and 1 base at J, with 6 bases in the middle. The sequence came from a middle-aged man who had been exposed to COVID-19. The specimen was PBMCs or T cells enriched from blood (not recorded which). The chain is built from TRBV5-5 and TRBJ2-7; D gene unclear. This CDR3 is CASSPSSYEQYF. The CDR3 DNA reads TGTGCCAGCAGCCCCAGTTCCTACGAGCAGTACTTC.